This is a list of T cell receptor beta chains from one sample in a study of T cell repertoires in cytomegalovirus infection. TCRdb reprocessed the reads with MiXCR, giving one entry per CDR3 protein. The table lists 500,000 to 600,000 distinct CDR3 sequences, 16% of them singletons. Sequencing was performed on CD8+ T cells from PBMCs. All receptors come from a human donor in good health (CMV status not recorded). Some clones in this sample may be carry-over from other donors' samples. Each CDR3 is given with its conserved first and last residue. D genes are given only for firm matches. Expanded clones are given a class, and other clones once, few, many or no size at all.

TRBD1 TRBJ1-1 many TRBV7-2 TGTGCCAGCAGCTTAGTTACAGGGGTGTCTTCTGAAGCTTTCTTT CASSLVTGVSSEAFF
. TRBJ2-1 many TRBV7-6 TGTGCCAGCAGTTACGGGAGCCTTGGTCGGAATGAGCAGTTCTTC CASSYGSLGRNEQFF
. TRBJ2-7 few TRBV7-9 TGTGCCAGCAGCTCAGAACGTACCGGGGCGTTATCCTACGAGCAGTACTTC CASSSERTGALSYEQYF
. TRBJ1-2 many TRBV4-1 TGCGCCAGCAGCCAAAGGGGGACACGAGGAGGCTACACCTTC CASSQRGTRGGYTF
TRBD1 TRBJ2-7 many TRBV29-1 TGCAGCGTTGAATTGGACAGGGGGCCGTACGAGCAGTACTTC CSVELDRGPYEQYF
. TRBJ2-3 . TRBV5-4 TGTGCCAGCAGCGGCAGATTCACAGATACGCAGTATTTT CASSGRFTDTQYF
. TRBJ2-4 . TRBV3-1 TGTGCCAGCAGCCGACCCTTGGGGTCACAAAACATTCAGTACTTC CASSRPLGSQNIQYF
. TRBJ2-4 many TRBV27 TGTGCCAGCAGTTTCACCAAGTCCGGGAGAAACATTCAGTACTTC CASSFTKSGRNIQYF
. TRBJ1-2 . TRBV29-1 TGCAGCATTTACGGGACGGACTTCTATGGCTACACCTTC CSIYGTDFYGYTF
. TRBJ1-1 many TRBV5-5 TGTGCCAGCAGCTTAACGGAAACTGAAGCTTTCTTT CASSLTETEAFF
. TRBJ2-4 . TRBV6-5 TGTGCCAGTCTAGACCTCCAGTACTTC CASLDLQYF
. TRBJ1-1 once TRBV20-1 TGCAGTGCTAGAGATCCTAGGACCCTACAATTCACTGAAGCTTTCTTT CSARDPRTLQFTEAFF
. TRBJ2-2 many TRBV5-4 TGTGCCAGCACCCGGGGGGCGGGCCTTTATCTCCCGAACACCGGGGAGCTGTTTTTT CASTRGAGLYLPNTGELFF
TRBD1 TRBJ1-1 . TRBV5-8 TGTGCCAGCAGCTCCGGGACAGGGGGCAGCGGAGTGAACACTGAAGCTTTCTTT CASSSGTGGSGVNTEAFF
. TRBJ2-2 . TRBV5-1 TGCGCCAGCAGCTTGGCAGGATCGAACACCGGGGAGCTGTTTTTT CASSLAGSNTGELFF
. TRBJ1-2 . TRBV10-3 TGTGCCATCAGTGAGCCCGGGGAGGGGAACTATGGCTACACCTTC CAISEPGEGNYGYTF
TRBD1 TRBJ2-3 . TRBV28 TGTGCCAGCAGACAGGGGTCGTCTAAACTAGATACGCAGTATTTT CASRQGSSKLDTQYF
. TRBJ1-2 . TRBV7-9 TGTGCCAGCAGCTTTGGACAACCATCTAACTATGGCTACACCTTC CASSFGQPSNYGYTF
TRBD2 TRBJ2-3 . TRBV2 TGTGCCAGCATTTCGACTAGCGGGAGACCAGATACGCAGTATTTT CASISTSGRPDTQYF
. TRBJ2-5 few TRBV20-1 TGCAGTGCTCCTCAAGAGACCCAGTACTTC CSAPQETQYF
TRBD2 TRBJ2-7 . TRBV7-8 TGTGCCAGCAGCTTAGGGTCACTAGCGGCAAGCTCCTACGAGCCGTACTTC CASSLGSLAASSYEPYF
. TRBJ2-7 few TRBV27 TGTGCCAGCAGTATAATAGTCGGGGACTACGAGCAGTACTTC CASSIIVGDYEQYF
TRBD1 TRBJ2-1 few TRBV6-5 TGTGCCAGCAGTTACCTCCTAGGGACAGGAGGCCATGAGCAGTTCTTC CASSYLLGTGGHEQFF
. TRBJ2-1 many TRBV12-3/TRBV12-4 TGTGCCAGCAGTCGAGGTCCGAATGAGCAGTTCTTC CASSRGPNEQFF
. TRBJ2-1 many TRBV9 TGTGCCAGCAGCCCATGGGATGGGCCCCTGAGCTCCTACAATGAGCAGTTCTTC CASSPWDGPLSSYNEQFF
. TRBJ2-1 . TRBV12-3/TRBV12-4 TGTGCCAGCAGTAACGCCAGGGTGAGCAATGAGCAGTTCTTC CASSNARVSNEQFF
. TRBJ2-7 . TRBV7-7 TGTGCTAGCAGCTTAGTCGGGAGCCACGAGCAGCACTTC CASSLVGSHEQHF
TRBD2 TRBJ2-1 many TRBV10-3 TGTGCCATCAGCTCACTAGCGGGACAATACAATGAGCAGTTCTTC CAISSLAGQYNEQFF
. TRBJ2-7 many TRBV27 TGTGCCAGCAGTCTTCTCCCGGACAGACCCTACGAGCAGTACTTC CASSLLPDRPYEQYF
. TRBJ2-7 . TRBV20-1 TGCAGTGCTAGAGATCCTCATAGGAGCTACGAGCAGTACTTC CSARDPHRSYEQYF
. TRBJ1-2 few TRBV30 TGTGCCTGGAGTGTATACATTAATAACTATGGCTACACCTTC CAWSVYINNYGYTF
. TRBJ1-1 few TRBV2 TGTGCCGGTCAGGGGATGAACACTGAAGCTTTCTTT CAGQGMNTEAFF
. TRBJ1-5 . TRBV28 TGTGCCAGCAGTCGGGGGGGACAACTTAGCAATCAGCCCCAGCATTTT CASSRGGQLSNQPQHF
. TRBJ1-2 . TRBV11-2 TGTGCCAGCGCCGGTTCGGAGTACTATGGCTACACCTTC CASAGSEYYGYTF
. TRBJ2-1 . TRBV20-1 TGCAGTGCTAGTTCCAGCAGTTCCTACAATGAGCAGTTCTTC CSASSSSSYNEQFF
TRBD1 TRBJ1-4 . TRBV28 TGTGCCAGCAGTCGCCGGGGACAGGGAAAGGTGGAAAAACTGTTTTTT CASSRRGQGKVEKLFF
. TRBJ1-1 many TRBV27 TGTGCCAGCAGCTTAAGAGGGGCGAACACTGAAGCTTTCTTT CASSLRGANTEAFF
. TRBJ2-7 . TRBV19 TGTGCCAGTAGTGTCGCGATGCCCTACGAGCAGTACTTC CASSVAMPYEQYF
. TRBJ2-3 few TRBV3-1 TGTGCCAGCAGCCAAGATGGGCTAGCTACAGATACGCAGTATTTT CASSQDGLATDTQYF
. TRBJ2-3 many TRBV7-9 TGTGCCAGCAGCTTAAGGGGCGACGGGGGAAGCACAGATACGCAGTATTTT CASSLRGDGGSTDTQYF
TRBD1 TRBJ2-5 . TRBV2 TGTGCCAGCAGGGACAGGGAAGGGGAAGAGACCCAGTACTTC CASRDREGEETQYF
. TRBJ2-2 many TRBV7-8 TGTGCCAGCAGCTTCCGGCTATCTTCGAACACCGGGGAGCTGTTTTTT CASSFRLSSNTGELFF
TRBD2 TRBJ2-7 few TRBV5-1 TGCGCCAGCAGCTCGACTAGCGGGGCCGCCGAGCAGTACTTC CASSSTSGAAEQYF
. TRBJ1-2 many TRBV15 TGTGCCACCCGGGGAAGGGAGGATAGAAATCCCAACTATGGCTACACCTTC CATRGREDRNPNYGYTF
. TRBJ1-2 many TRBV7-2 TGTGCCAGCAGCATTTTGACGGGGAGCTACACCTTC CASSILTGSYTF
. TRBJ2-7 few TRBV4-2 TGTGCCAGCAGCCAAGAGGGCCCACCAGGGGAGAGCTCCTACGAGCAGTACTTC CASSQEGPPGESSYEQYF
. TRBJ2-5 few TRBV28 TGTGCCAGCGTGAGAGGTCTAAGAGAGACCCAGTACTTC CASVRGLRETQYF
. TRBJ2-1 many TRBV24-1 TGTGCCACCGGTGGGCGGCAGGGTATCCACGACGCCTACAATGAGCAGTTCTTC CATGGRQGIHDAYNEQFF
. TRBJ1-1 many TRBV7-9 TGTGCCAGCAGCTTAAGGGGTTCCCCTGAAGCTTTCTTT CASSLRGSPEAFF
TRBD1 TRBJ2-7 . TRBV5-6 TGTGCCAGCAGCCCGGGACAGGGGGCACAGGAGCAGTACTTC CASSPGQGAQEQYF
. TRBJ2-1 many TRBV7-6 TGTGCCAGCAGCATCAGGGGGGGATTAGGGAATGAGCAGTTCTTC CASSIRGGLGNEQFF
TRBD2 TRBJ2-7 many TRBV25-1 TGTGCCAGCAGTGGACTAGCGGAGGGAGTAGAGCAGTACTTC CASSGLAEGVEQYF
. TRBJ1-2 . TRBV5-1 TGCGCCAGCAGCTTGGATAAGGGGAGGAATGGCTACACCTTC CASSLDKGRNGYTF